A selection of T cell receptor beta chains follows, all from one sample in a study of shared clonotypes between healthy human individuals. Sequenced by immunoSEQ multiplex PCR; TCRdb stores in-frame clones only, minus some. The sample contains approximately 2.5 million clones, 90% to 95% of which appear only once. The sequenced material came from naive CD4+ T cells from PBMCs. These receptor sequences come from a man in his late teens or twenties in good health. Some clones in this sample may be carry-over from other donors' samples. The CDR3 runs from the conserved cysteine through the conserved F or W. Fields, in order: clone size, J gene, D gene, V gene, CDR3 DNA, CDR3 protein. A D gene is named only where the DNA matches it firmly. The size field is filled for only some rows; it gives once, few, many or a size class.

.,TRBJ1-1,.,TRBV6-6,TGTGCCAGCAGTTATCTCCTACTACCCAAAAACACTGAAGCTTTCTTT,CASSYLLLPKNTEAFF
.,TRBJ1-1,TRBD1,TRBV6-4,TGTGCCAGCAGACGGGGGACAGGGTTGAACACTGAAGCTTTCTTT,CASRRGTGLNTEAFF
.,TRBJ2-5,TRBD1,TRBV25-1,TGTGCCAGCAGCGCGGGACAGGGGGGGGAGACCCAGTACTTC,CASSAGQGGETQYF
few,TRBJ1-1,.,TRBV21-1,TGTGCCAGCAGCAAAGTAGGGCAGGGGGATAGGAACACTGAAGCTTTCTTT,CASSKVGQGDRNTEAFF
.,TRBJ2-2,TRBD1,TRBV28,TGTGCCACCCTGGACAGGGTAAACACCGGGGAGCTGTTTTTT,CATLDRVNTGELFF
.,TRBJ1-2,.,TRBV10-3,TGTGCCATCAGGCGGGACCTAGAGGGCTACACCTTC,CAIRRDLEGYTF
once,TRBJ2-5,.,TRBV7-8,TGTGCCAGCAGTAAGGGTTACCAAGAGACCCAGTACTTC,CASSKGYQETQYF
.,TRBJ2-2,.,TRBV7-3,TGTGCCAGCAGCTTAAATTCGAACACCGGGGAGCTGTTTTTT,CASSLNSNTGELFF
few,TRBJ2-2,.,TRBV5-1,TGCGCCAGCAGCCTCCCGGGTGGCACCGGGGAGCTGTTTTTT,CASSLPGGTGELFF
.,TRBJ1-2,.,TRBV5-5,TGTGCCAGCAGCTTGGACAGATTGTATGGCTACACCTTC,CASSLDRLYGYTF
.,TRBJ2-7,TRBD1,TRBV6-1,TGTGCCAGCAGTGAAGGGGGACAGAAGTACTTC,CASSEGGQKYF
.,TRBJ2-7,TRBD2,TRBV27,TGTGCCAGCAGACCGTTCGAACTAGCGGGACAATACGAGCAGTACTTC,CASRPFELAGQYEQYF
.,TRBJ2-7,TRBD1,TRBV4-1,TGCGCCAGCAGCCAAGATCTTAGGACAGGAGACTACGAGCAGTACTTC,CASSQDLRTGDYEQYF
.,TRBJ1-1,TRBD1,TRBV28,TGTGCCAGCAGTTCTCGGACAGGGCTGAGGAACACTGAAGCTTTCTTT,CASSSRTGLRNTEAFF
.,TRBJ2-2,TRBD1,TRBV28,TGTGCCAGTGGACAGGATATGGCAGGAGGCGGGGAGCTGTTTTTT,CASGQDMAGGGELFF
.,TRBJ1-3,.,TRBV6-5,TGTGCCAGCAGTTACTCCGGGGGCGCGGGAAACACCATATATTTT,CASSYSGGAGNTIYF
.,TRBJ2-1,TRBD1,TRBV29-1,TGCAGCGTACTATTGGACAGGGCCCTTGAGCAGTTCTTC,CSVLLDRALEQFF
.,TRBJ1-4,.,TRBV9,TGTGCCAGCAGCGTAGGAGGTGGTGCAACTAATGAAAAACTGTTTTTT,CASSVGGGATNEKLFF
.,TRBJ1-1,.,TRBV6-6,TGTGCCAGCAGTTACGGCAAGAACACTGAAGCTTTCTTT,CASSYGKNTEAFF
.,TRBJ2-1,.,TRBV11-2,TGTGCCAGCAGCCCGATCCGGGCCCCCCGGAGAGGTCATGAGCAGTTCTTC,CASSPIRAPRRGHEQFF
.,TRBJ2-7,.,TRBV6-1,TGTGCCAGCAGTGAAGACTGGTACGAGCAGTACTTC,CASSEDWYEQYF
.,TRBJ1-2,TRBD1,TRBV10-2,TGCGCCACCATGGGACAGGGGGCGGTTGGCTACACCTTC,CATMGQGAVGYTF